The 9 T cell receptor beta chains below were found in one sample sequenced in a study of shared clonotypes between healthy human individuals. Only in-frame clones appear in the TCRdb table, and some are missing; sequencing was by immunoSEQ multiplex PCR. The data contain approximately 500,000 clones, about 96% of them singletons. Input material: naive CD4+ T cells sorted from blood. Subset specified: CD45RA+ positively selected. These receptor sequences come from a young woman in good health.

In its sample, this clone was seen once. This rearrangement joins TRBV6-1 to TRBJ1-2; D is unresolved. Trimming left V 2 bases short and J 5 bases short, with 15 bases between. Germline V gene sequence: CDR1 MNHNS, CDR2 SASEGT. The CDR3 length is 15 residues. This chain's CDR3 is CASSELQTNIYGYTF. The CDR3 nucleotides are TGTGCCAGCAGTGAACTTCAGACAAACATTTATGGCTACACCTTC.

The chain employs TRBV5-8 and TRBJ2-1; TRBD2 agrees at 14 bases. V lost 4 bases and J lost 6; bases outside the gene matches: 3. Germline CDR1 SGHTS, CDR2 YDEGEE. The CDR3 runs 15 residues. DNA of the CDR3: TGTGCCAGCAGCACCGGGACTAGCGGGAGCAATGAGCAGTTCTTC. As protein: CASSTGTSGSNEQFF.

Comment on this clone: Germline is not matched at one junction end, which may reflect a read error. This rearrangement joins TRBV6-1 to TRBJ2-7, with a possible D match to TRBD1 (6 bases). CDR3 size: 14 residues. The V gene's germline CDR1 is MNHNS and CDR2 SASEGT. This chain's CDR3 is CASSMGARAYEQYF. Here the CDR3 DNA reads TGTGCTAGCAGCATGGGGGCGCGCGCCTACGAGCAGTACTTC.

The rearrangement links TRBV20-1 to TRBJ1-2, with D perhaps TRBD1 (5 bases). The CDR3 totals 11 residues. Per the germline V gene, CDR1 is DFQATT and CDR2 is SNEGSKA (reference sequence). Trimming shortened V by 7 bases and J by 5 bases, and 11 bases separated the two germline ends. CDR3 coding DNA: TGCAGTGTCAGCGGGGGGTATGGCTACACCTTC. Encoded protein: CSVSGGYGYTF.

The V call is TRBV19, the J call TRBJ1-1; 7 bases are a match to TRBD1. V lost 5 bases, J lost 4 bases, and 13 bases stayed unmatched. This CDR3 is built from 16 residues. Germline-derived CDR1 and CDR2 are LNHDA and SQIVND (reference sequence). The CDR3 loop reads CASSPRQGGLVTEAFF. DNA for the CDR3: TGTGCCAGTAGTCCCCGACAGGGCGGGTTGGTCACTGAAGCTTTCTTT.

This clone was counted only a few times. V and J are TRBV7-9 and TRBJ2-2; D gene ambiguous. Germline loops: CDR1 SEHNR, CDR2 FQNEAQ (reference sequence). V was trimmed by 4 bases and J by 5 bases, leaving 8 bases between them. This CDR3 is 13 amino acids long. CDR3 protein: CASSSMATGELFF. The CDR3 nucleotides read TGTGCCAGCAGCTCGATGGCTACCGGGGAGCTGTTTTTT.

V is TRBV6-1 and J is TRBJ2-6, with D unclear. This CDR3 comprises 15 residues. Germline lookup yields CDR1 MNHNS and CDR2 SASEGT. Trimming stripped 1 base from V and 0 bases from J, with 4 bases between. The CDR3 region has the DNA TGTGCCAGCAGTGAAGTGTTCTCTGGGGCCAACGTCCTGACTTTC. Translating gives CASSEVFSGANVLTF.

This rearrangement joins TRBV19 to TRBJ2-7; 8 bases line up with TRBD1. V dropped 4 bases and J dropped 6; count of bases not matched to a gene: 8. This CDR3 has 14 amino acids. Per germline, CDR1 LNHDA and CDR2 SQIVND (reference sequence). CDR3 DNA sequence: TGTGCCAGTAGTACGGGTACAGGGGGTGCCGAGCAGTACTTC. Translated: CASSTGTGGAEQYF.

The chain has TRBV28 and TRBJ2-7, with 8 positions matching TRBD2. The CDR3 extends over 15 amino acids. CDR1 MDHEN and CDR2 SYDVKM come from the germline V gene. V shed 6 bases and J 6 bases; nucleotides not matched to a gene: 13. DNA of the CDR3: TGTGCCAGCAGCGGGGCAAGCGGGGGAGTATCCGAGCAGTACTTC. The encoded protein is CASSGASGGVSEQYF.